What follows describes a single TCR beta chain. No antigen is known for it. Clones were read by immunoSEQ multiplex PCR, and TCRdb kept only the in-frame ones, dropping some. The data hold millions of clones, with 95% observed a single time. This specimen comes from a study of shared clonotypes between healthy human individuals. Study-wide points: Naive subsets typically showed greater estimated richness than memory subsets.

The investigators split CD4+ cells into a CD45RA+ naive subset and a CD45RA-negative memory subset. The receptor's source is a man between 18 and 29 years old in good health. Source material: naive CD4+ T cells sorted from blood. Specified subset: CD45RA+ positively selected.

The CDR3 nucleotides read TGTGCCAGCAGTGGGGGTCCCTTCGCTAATGAAAAACTGTTTTTT. Translated, it gives CASSGGPFANEKLFF. This chain uses TRBV6-1 with TRBJ1-4; D unclear. CDR1 is MNHNS and CDR2 is SASEGT in the germline V gene. The V and J ends lost 4 bases and 3 bases respectively, with 12 bases between them. The length of the CDR3 is 15 residues.